These 13 T cell receptor beta chains originate from one sample sequenced in a study of shared T cell receptors in the human thymus. This table comes from immunoSEQ multiplex PCR, and its TCRdb copy is limited to in-frame clones, with some not included. This sample has about 380,000 clones, with roughly 94% found just once. Input material: thymocytes. These receptors came from a human donor.

This sequence joins TRBV5-4 and TRBJ2-7; tentative D call: TRBD1 (5 bases). V was shortened by 0 bases and J by 1 base, with 5 bases between the two germline ends. This CDR3 is 13 amino acids long. Germline V gives CDR1 SGHNT, CDR2 YYREEE (reference sequence). CDR3 amino acids: CASSLAGSYEQYF. CDR3 nucleotides: TGTGCCAGCAGCTTGGCAGGGTCCTACGAGCAGTACTTC. Based on the CDR3 plus reference TRBV5-4 and TRBJ2-7, the full variable domain is ETGVTQSPTHLIKTRGQQVTLRCSSQSGHNTVSWYQQALGQGPQFIFQYYREEENGRGNFPPRFSGLQFPNYSSELNVNALELDDSALYLCASSLAGSYEQYFGPGTRLTVT.

The V gene is TRBV5-6, the J gene TRBJ1-4, with D maybe TRBD1 (6 bases). V was trimmed by 2 bases and J by 5 bases, leaving 10 bases between them. The CDR3 runs to 14 residues. The germline CDR1 and CDR2 sequences are SGHDT and YYEEEE. The CDR3 DNA reads as TGTGCCAGCAGCTTTTGGCAGGGGAATGAAAAACTGTTTTTT. It codes for CASSFWQGNEKLFF.

V is TRBV19 and J is TRBJ2-1, with TRBD2 matching over 13 bases. The V gene's germline CDR1 is LNHDA and CDR2 SQIVND (reference sequence). V shed 6 bases, J shed 4 bases, and the junction held 9 bases outside the gene matches. The CDR3 length is 17 residues. The CDR3 DNA reads as TGTGCCAGTAGAGGGACTAGCGGGACGCGGGCTTACAATGAGCAGTTCTTC. Translation gives CASRGTSGTRAYNEQFF.

J is TRBJ1-2 and V is TRBV19; possible D gene TRBD1, 5 bases. V was pared by 6 bases and J by 3 bases, with 20 bases between. Germline lookup yields CDR1 LNHDA and CDR2 SQIVND (reference sequence). The CDR3 has 16 residues. CDR3 sequence: CASSPEGRGPDYGYTF. The CDR3 DNA reads as TGTGCCAGTAGCCCCGAGGGAAGGGGTCCGGACTATGGCTACACCTTC.

The chain carries TRBV6-1 and TRBJ1-1; D is perhaps TRBD1 (5 bases). This CDR3 contains 22 residues. Between the trimmed V and J ends, which lost 1 base and 5 bases, there was a span of 35 bases. CDR1 MNHNS and CDR2 SASEGT come from the germline V gene. CDR3 DNA sequence: TGTGCCAGCAGTGAAGTTGCTGGTAGCAGCGGGGGGAAGATTTGGTTCGAAACTGAAGCTTTCTTT. As protein: CASSEVAGSSGGKIWFETEAFF.

The rearrangement joins TRBV7-9 to TRBJ2-1; D perhaps matches TRBD1 (5 bases). V lost 1 base and J 10 bases, leaving 20 bases between the germline ends. Germline V gene sequence: CDR1 SEHNR, CDR2 FQNEAQ (reference sequence). The CDR3 consists of 16 residues. CDR3 amino acids: CASSLGQGPKPGEQFF. CDR3 in DNA: TGTGCCAGCAGCTTAGGTCAAGGACCAAAACCAGGGGAGCAGTTCTTC.

Notes on this clone: Germline and junction disagree at one end, which may indicate a read error. The chain couples TRBV7-7 to TRBJ2-5, with TRBD1 matching 8 bases. Germline CDR1 and CDR2: SSHAT and FNYEAQ (reference sequence). This CDR3 spans 15 amino acids. The CDR3 DNA reads TGTGCTAGCAGTTCTATCCGGACAGGGCAAGAGACCCAGTACTTC. Amino acid sequence: CASSSIRTGQETQYF.

The J gene is TRBJ2-1, the V gene TRBV7-2; maybe TRBD1 (5 bases). The V gene lost 5 bases and the J gene lost 4 bases, with 18 bases spanning the gap. The germline gives CDR1 SGHTA, CDR2 FQGNSA. This CDR3 has 16 residues. The CDR3 nucleotides are TGTGCCAGCAGCCGCGATGTCAGGACAACTTACAATGAGCAGTTCTTC. This codes for CASSRDVRTTYNEQFF. Combining the CDR3 with reference TRBV7-2 and TRBJ2-1 gives the whole variable domain GAGVSQSPSNKVTEKGKDVELRCDPISGHTALYWYRQSLGQGLEFLIYFQGNSAPDKSGLPSDRFSAERTGGSVSTLTIQRTQQEDSAVYLCASSRDVRTTYNEQFFGPGTRLTVL.

The gene calls are TRBV5-1 and TRBJ2-7, with a tentative D call TRBD2 (6 bases). The CDR3 consists of 16 residues. Trimming took 1 base from V and 0 from J, leaving 14 bases between them. The germline gives CDR1 SGHRS, CDR2 YFSETQ. CDR3: CASSLLQRVSSYEQYF. The DNA of the CDR3 is TGCGCCAGCAGCTTGTTACAGCGGGTAAGCTCCTACGAGCAGTACTTC. The full variable domain, in which reference TRBV5-1 and TRBJ2-7 provide the parts outside the CDR3, is KAGVTQTPRYLIKTRGQQVTLSCSPISGHRSVSWYQQTPGQGLQFLFEYFSETQRNKGNFPGRFSGRQFSNSRSEMNVSTLELGDSALYLCASSLLQRVSSYEQYFGPGTRLTVT.

V is TRBV28 and J is TRBJ1-1; tentatively, D is TRBD1 (6 bases). Between the trimmed V and J ends, which lost 7 bases and 5 bases, there was a span of 23 bases. This CDR3 region has 16 residues. Germline loops: CDR1 MDHEN, CDR2 SYDVKM. The CDR3 sequence is CASTRDTAPTGTEAFF. CDR3 DNA sequence: TGTGCCAGCACCCGGGACACCGCTCCAACTGGGACTGAAGCTTTCTTT. Based on the CDR3 plus reference TRBV28 and TRBJ1-1, the full variable domain is DVKVTQSSRYLVKRTGEKVFLECVQDMDHENMFWYRQDPGLGLRLIYFSYDVKMKEKGDIPEGYSVSREKKERFSLILESASTNQTSMYLCASTRDTAPTGTEAFFGQGTRLTVV.

This chain joins TRBV5-1 and TRBJ2-7; perhaps TRBD2 as D (6 bases). The CDR3 is 12 residues long. Trimming pared 4 bases from V and 4 bases from J, leaving 9 bases between. Germline CDR1 is SGHRS and CDR2 is YFSETQ. The DNA of the CDR3 is TGCGCCAGCAGCCCCGCGGGATACGAGCAGTACTTC. It encodes CASSPAGYEQYF.

The V gene is TRBV5-4, the J gene TRBJ2-3, with 13 bases identical to TRBD2. Germline V lookup: CDR1 SGHNT, CDR2 YYREEE (reference sequence). The CDR3 loop spans 19 amino acids. With V trimmed by 2 bases and J by 5 bases, 14 bases remained unmatched. The CDR3 nucleotides are TGTGCCAGCAGCTTCCCCCCCCGGACTAGCGGGAGTCTAGAAGATACGCAGTATTTT. It specifies CASSFPPRTSGSLEDTQYF.

The J gene is TRBJ2-7, the V gene TRBV5-1, with TRBD2 matching over 9 bases. The V gene's germline CDR1 is SGHRS and CDR2 YFSETQ. The CDR3 extends over 13 amino acids. V was clipped by 10 bases and J by 4 bases; unmatched bases: 9. The CDR3 nucleotides are TGCGCCTGCCAGGACGCGGGAGGGTACGAGCAGTACTTC. Amino acid sequence: CACQDAGGYEQYF.